The rows below give T cell receptor beta chains drawn from one sample of a study of T cells after yellow fever vaccination. TCRdb re-called the 5' RACE reads through MiXCR, storing one row per CDR3 protein. The table includes approximately 550,000 distinct CDR3 sequences, approximately 21% detected once. Here the sequenced sample was PBMCs, taken 15 days after the yellow fever booster vaccination. These TCRs come from a young man who received the YFV17D yellow fever vaccine. CDR3s include the opening cysteine and the closing phenylalanine or tryptophan. A D gene is named only where the DNA matches it firmly. Clone sizes are given selectively: once, few, many, or a class where the clone is expanded.

>NA|NA|TRBJ1-1|TRBV24-1
CATSDSGRLAQAFF
TGTGCCACCAGTGACTCCGGCAGGTTGGCCCAAGCTTTCTTT
>NA|NA|TRBJ1-6|TRBV25-1
CASSGGNSPLHF
TGTGCCAGCAGTGGCGGGAATTCACCCCTCCACTTT
>NA|NA|TRBJ1-6|TRBV5-1
CASSLRIGSSYNSPLHF
TGCGCCAGCAGCTTGAGGATCGGGTCCTCGTATAATTCACCCCTCCACTTT
>few|NA|TRBJ2-2|TRBV4-3
CASSQWRGQSTGELFF
TGCGCCAGCAGCCAATGGCGGGGGCAGAGCACCGGGGAGCTGTTTTTT
>NA|NA|TRBJ1-1|TRBV7-9
CASSLAKMNTEAFF
TGTGCCAGCAGCTTAGCGAAAATGAACACTGAAGCTTTCTTT
>NA|TRBD1|TRBJ1-5|TRBV27
CASRPRGQGGAQPQHF
TGTGCCAGCAGGCCCAGGGGACAGGGGGGTGCTCAGCCCCAGCATTTT
>few|TRBD1|TRBJ2-5|TRBV5-1
CASSSGGDQETQYF
TGCGCCAGCAGCTCAGGGGGAGATCAAGAGACCCAGTACTTC
>few|NA|TRBJ2-7|TRBV7-3
CASSFDTSYEQYF
TGTGCCAGCAGCTTCGACACATCCTACGAGCAGTACTTC
>NA|NA|TRBJ1-2|TRBV15
CATSRETTAANYGYTF
TGTGCCACCAGCAGAGAGACGACGGCAGCTAACTATGGCTACACCTTC
>NA|TRBD2|TRBJ2-1|TRBV29-1
CSVGRSQRESSYNEQFF
TGCAGCGTTGGCAGGAGCCAGCGGGAGAGCTCCTACAATGAGCAGTTCTTC
>NA|NA|TRBJ2-7|TRBV14
CASSQTVYYEQYF
TGTGCCAGCAGCCAAACAGTTTACTACGAGCAGTACTTC
>NA|NA|TRBJ2-7|TRBV5-1
CASSLPAARDLGYEQYF
TGCGCCAGCAGCTTGCCTGCCGCCCGGGACCTAGGCTACGAGCAGTACTTC
>many|TRBD2|TRBJ2-1|TRBV29-1
CSVEDGSGSTYNEQFF
TGCAGCGTTGAAGATGGTAGCGGGAGTACGTACAATGAGCAGTTCTTC
>NA|NA|TRBJ2-7|TRBV7-2
CASSLVVDVSYEQYF
TGTGCCAGCAGCTTAGTTGTGGACGTAAGCTACGAGCAGTACTTC
>few|NA|TRBJ1-1|TRBV5-1
CASSPNGGNTEAFF
TGCGCCAGCAGCCCGAATGGGGGTAACACTGAAGCTTTCTTT
>few|TRBD2|TRBJ2-7|TRBV6-5
CASSYSSGGTYEQYF
TGTGCCAGCAGTTACTCCTCGGGAGGCACCTACGAGCAGTACTTC
>NA|TRBD2|TRBJ2-3|TRBV29-1
CSAYTSVGRDTQYF
TGCAGCGCATATACTAGCGTGGGCCGAGATACGCAGTATTTT
>few|NA|TRBJ2-7|TRBV21-1
CASSKLTYEQYF
TGTGCCAGCAGCAAACTCACCTACGAGCAGTACTTC
>few|NA|TRBJ2-1|TRBV10-3
CAISVPYDNEQFF
TGTGCCATCAGTGTTCCTTACGACAATGAGCAGTTCTTC
>NA|NA|TRBJ2-2|TRBV7-3
CASSFLGGNTGELFF
TGTGCCAGCAGCTTTCTTGGCGGAAACACCGGGGAGCTGTTTTTT
>few|TRBD1|TRBJ2-7|TRBV6-5
CASSNRGQGRVEQYF
TGTGCCAGCAGTAACCGAGGACAGGGGAGGGTCGAGCAGTACTTC
>few|TRBD2|TRBJ2-2|TRBV12-3/TRBV12-4
CASSTGLASTGELFF
TGTGCCAGCAGTACTGGACTAGCTTCTACCGGGGAGCTGTTTTTT
>once|NA|TRBJ2-3|TRBV20-1
CSALSTGSWDTQYF
TGCAGTGCGTTATCGACAGGATCATGGGATACGCAGTATTTT
>NA|NA|TRBJ2-2|TRBV27
CASSYTGTGELFF
TGTGCCAGCAGTTATACAGGGACCGGGGAGCTGTTTTTT
>NA|NA|TRBJ1-4|TRBV7-9
CASSSGTATNEKLFF
TGTGCCAGCAGCTCCGGAACTGCAACTAATGAAAAACTGTTTTTT
>NA|NA|TRBJ2-3|TRBV7-2
CASSLQATDTQYF
TGCGCCAGCAGTCTACAGGCCACAGATACGCAGTATTTT
>few|TRBD2|TRBJ2-7|TRBV3-1
CASSQGLAGGRYEQYF
TGTGCCAGCAGCCAAGGACTAGCGGGCGGTCGCTACGAGCAGTACTTC
>NA|NA|TRBJ1-2|TRBV11-2
CASSSTGVFGYTF
TGTGCCAGCAGCTCGACGGGGGTTTTTGGCTACACCTTC
>NA|TRBD2|TRBJ2-7|TRBV30
CAWSWEGEQYF
TGTGCCTGGAGTTGGGAGGGGGAGCAGTACTTC
>NA|NA|TRBJ2-1|TRBV7-9
CASSLPVSYNEQFF
TGTGCCAGCAGCTTACCCGTCTCCTACAATGAGCAGTTCTTC
>NA|TRBD2|TRBJ2-1|TRBV20-1
CSARDIAGALNEQFF
TGCAGTGCTAGAGATATTGCGGGAGCTCTCAATGAGCAGTTCTTC
>NA|TRBD1|TRBJ2-7|TRBV19
CASSEDRVSYEQYF
TGTGCCAGTAGCGAGGACAGGGTCTCCTACGAGCAGTACTTC
>many|NA|TRBJ2-1|TRBV5-1
CASSLNYEQFF
TGTGCCAGCAGCCTGAACTATGAGCAGTTCTTC
>NA|NA|TRBJ1-2|TRBV2
CASSEASGYTF
TGTGCCAGCAGTGAAGCGTCTGGCTACACCTTC
>NA|NA|TRBJ2-7|TRBV5-1
CASSLTGTNPIYEQYF
TGCGCCAGCAGCCTTACCGGGACAAACCCCATCTACGAGCAGTACTTC
>few|TRBD2|TRBJ2-7|TRBV5-1
CASSLGLASLGEQYF
TGCGCCAGCAGCTTGGGACTAGCAAGTCTCGGCGAGCAGTACTTC
>NA|NA|TRBJ1-5|TRBV15
CAASRGGTGPPQHF
TGTGCCGCCAGCCGGGGGGGGACGGGACCGCCCCAGCATTTT
>NA|TRBD2|TRBJ2-3|TRBV20-1
CSAVSGSVKDTQYF
TGCAGTGCTGTTAGCGGGAGCGTTAAGGATACGCAGTATTTT
>NA|NA|TRBJ2-7|TRBV20-1
CSARVPGSYEQYF
TGCAGTGCTAGAGTTCCGGGAAGCTACGAGCAGTACTTC
>few|TRBD1|TRBJ2-1|TRBV29-1
CSVEGGQGSNEQFF
TGCAGCGTTGAAGGTGGACAGGGGAGCAATGAGCAGTTCTTC
>few|TRBD1|TRBJ1-6|TRBV2
CASSLTGSSYNSPLHF
TGTGCCAGCAGTCTGACAGGGAGCTCCTATAATTCACCCCTCCACTTT
>many|TRBD1|TRBJ2-7|TRBV12-3/TRBV12-4
CASSPGQADYEQYF
TGTGCCAGCAGCCCAGGACAGGCAGACTACGAGCAGTACTTC
>few|NA|TRBJ2-3|TRBV6-1
CASSQSGGTTDTQYF
TGTGCCAGCAGTCAAAGCGGCGGGACCACAGATACGCAGTATTTT
>few|TRBD2|TRBJ2-1|TRBV15
CATSRGLAGENNEQFF
TGTGCCACCAGCAGGGGACTAGCGGGGGAGAACAATGAGCAGTTCTTC
>many|NA|TRBJ2-3|TRBV20-1
CSARDFKQTTDTQYF
TGCAGTGCTAGAGATTTCAAGCAGACCACAGATACGCAGTATTTT
>few|TRBD1|TRBJ2-1|TRBV12-3/TRBV12-4
CASSPLGTGMGEQFF
TGTGCCAGCAGCCCCCTCGGGACAGGGATGGGAGAGCAGTTCTTC
>few|TRBD2|TRBJ2-7|TRBV12-3/TRBV12-4
CASSKLAGEGEQYF
TGTGCCAGCAGCAAACTAGCGGGAGAAGGCGAGCAGTACTTC
>NA|TRBD2|TRBJ2-7|TRBV10-3
CAISETPGGGEQYF
TGTGCCATCAGTGAGACCCCCGGGGGGGGCGAGCAGTACTTC
>NA|NA|TRBJ2-1|TRBV20-1
CSARGRRSGGNEQFF
TGCAGTGCTAGGGGGCGGCGGTCCGGAGGAAATGAGCAGTTCTTC
>few|NA|TRBJ2-1|TRBV7-6
CASSLVPRSSYNEQFF
TGTGCCAGCAGCTTAGTACCGCGGAGCTCCTACAATGAGCAGTTCTTC
>many|NA|TRBJ2-3|TRBV4-2
CASRGGDTQYF
TGTGCCAGCCGAGGGGGAGATACGCAGTATTTT
>few|NA|TRBJ1-2|TRBV2
CATMTDSYGYTF
TGTGCCACCATGACCGACAGCTATGGCTACACCTTC
>few|NA|TRBJ2-6|TRBV5-6
CASSPHRSGANVLTF
TGTGCCAGCAGCCCCCACAGGTCTGGGGCCAACGTCCTGACTTTC